One and the same sample provided the 15 T cell receptor beta chains below, sequenced in a study of neoadjuvant anti-PD-1 for oral cavity cancer. Clones were read by immunoSEQ multiplex PCR, and TCRdb kept only the in-frame ones, dropping some. The table has 5,500 to 7,500 clones, more than 70% seen once. Sequences were derived from PBMCs, sampled before nivolumab (anti-PD-1) treatment. These receptors were taken from a person between 40 and 85 years old with oral cavity squamous cell carcinoma.

The chain joins TRBV27 to TRBJ2-1; 7 bases map to TRBD1. Germline-derived CDR1 and CDR2 are MNHEY and SMNVEV (reference sequence). V shed 5 bases and J 9 bases; nucleotides not matched to a gene: 4. The CDR3 runs to 12 residues. The CDR3 DNA sequence: TGTGCCAGCAGTATCAGGGGGTCTGAGCAGTTCTTC. This sequence encodes CASSIRGSEQFF.

The genes are TRBV5-4 and TRBJ2-1, with 7 nucleotides matching TRBD1. Germline values: CDR1 SGHNT, CDR2 YYREEE (reference sequence). The CDR3 has 13 amino acids. J lost 6 bases, V lost 4 bases, and 4 bases had no gene match. The CDR3 reads CASSGGTVNEQFF. The DNA for the CDR3 is TGTGCCAGCAGCGGTGGGACAGTCAATGAGCAGTTCTTC. Combining the CDR3 with reference TRBV5-4 and TRBJ2-1 gives the whole variable domain ETGVTQSPTHLIKTRGQQVTLRCSSQSGHNTVSWYQQALGQGPQFIFQYYREEENGRGNFPPRFSGLQFPNYSSELNVNALELDDSALYLCASSGGTVNEQFFGPGTRLTVL.

This chain links TRBV6-4 with TRBJ2-3; D perhaps matches TRBD2 (6 bases). The germline gives CDR1 MRHNA, CDR2 SNTAGT. V gave up 2 bases and J gave up 0 bases, with 6 bases separating them. The CDR3 totals 14 residues. The CDR3 sequence: CASSDGTSTDTQYF. Here the CDR3 DNA reads TGTGCCAGCAGTGACGGGACTAGCACAGATACGCAGTATTTT.

V usage is TRBV6-1 and J usage is TRBJ1-1; D is unresolved. The CDR3 sequence is 13 residues long. Deletions cut 3 bases from V and 0 bases from J, with 5 bases between. CDR1 MNHNS and CDR2 SASEGT come from the germline V gene. In DNA, the CDR3 is TGTGCCAGCAGTGATACACTGAACACTGAAGCTTTCTTT. Encoded protein: CASSDTLNTEAFF.

The chain uses TRBV9 and TRBJ2-1; 9 bases fit TRBD2. Germline CDR1 is SGDLS and CDR2 is YYNGEE. The CDR3 contains 19 residues. After removal of 0 bases from V and 0 bases from J, the junction contained 10 bases not matched to a gene. This CDR3 reads CASSVADGGGAGSYNEQFF. As DNA, the CDR3 is TGTGCCAGCAGCGTAGCGGATGGCGGGGGGGCCGGCTCCTACAATGAGCAGTTCTTC.

The chain recombines TRBV10-3 with TRBJ2-5; the match to TRBD2 covers 7 bases. The V segment lost 6 bases and the J segment 4 bases; nucleotides outside the gene matches: 8. Germline CDR1 and CDR2: ENHRY and SYGVKD. The CDR3 runs to 14 residues. The CDR3 loop is CAIRPTASGETQYF. As DNA, the CDR3 is TGTGCCATCAGGCCGACGGCTAGCGGAGAGACCCAGTACTTC.

The chain recombines TRBV5-4 with TRBJ2-7; tentatively, D is TRBD1 (6 bases). This CDR3 has 14 amino acids. Germline V gene sequence: CDR1 SGHNT, CDR2 YYREEE (reference sequence). The V and J ends lost 2 bases and 3 bases respectively, with 12 bases between them. The CDR3 nucleotides are TGTGCCAGCAGCTTCCGGGACACTGGCTACGAGCAGTACTTC. Its protein is CASSFRDTGYEQYF.

The chain joins TRBV5-6 to TRBJ2-3, with D perhaps TRBD1 or TRBD2 (5 bases each). The CDR3 is 16 amino acids. V was clipped by 3 bases and J by 6 bases, with 20 bases between them. CDR1 is SGHDT and CDR2 is YYEEEE in the germline V gene. The CDR3 loop is CASSSPRAWGWDTQYF. For the CDR3, the DNA is TGTGCCAGCAGCTCCCCCCGAGCGTGGGGGTGGGATACGCAGTATTTT.

This chain joins TRBV19 and TRBJ1-5; 9 nucleotides line up with TRBD1. CDR3 length: 15 amino acids. Germline V gene lookup returns CDR1 LNHDA and CDR2 SQIVND (reference sequence). V shed 4 bases, J shed 9 bases, and the junction held 10 bases outside the gene matches. CDR3 bases: TGTGCCAGTAGTAGGTCGGGGACAGGGCAAGTGCCCCAGCATTTT. Amino acid sequence: CASSRSGTGQVPQHF.

The chain recombines TRBV6-1 with TRBJ1-6, with a weak D call TRBD1 (5 bases). The germline CDR1 and CDR2 sequences are MNHNS and SASEGT. This CDR3 region has 12 residues. Trimming removed 9 bases from V and 10 bases from J, with 13 bases in between. This CDR3 is CASNQGHSPLHF. The CDR3 coding sequence is TGTGCCAGTAACCAGGGCCACTCACCCCTCCACTTT.

This sequence joins TRBV6-5 and TRBJ1-1; no firm D call. The CDR3 is made up of 14 amino acids. Germline loops: CDR1 MNHEY, CDR2 SVGAGI. V lost 6 bases and J lost 1, with 12 bases in between. The CDR3 DNA reads as TGTGCCAGCAGCCCGAGGGAAGAGAACACTGAAGCTTTCTTT. Protein product: CASSPREENTEAFF.

This clone occurred a few times. V usage is TRBV5-4 and J usage is TRBJ2-2, with 8 bases lining up with TRBD2. The CDR3 loop spans 15 amino acids. CDR1 is SGHNT and CDR2 is YYREEE in the germline V gene (reference sequence). V was clipped by 0 bases and J by 3 bases; unmatched bases: 1. The chain's CDR3 is CASSLAGGHTGELFF. In DNA form, the CDR3 reads TGTGCCAGCAGCTTGGCGGGGGGGCACACCGGGGAGCTGTTTTTT.

The V and J genes are TRBV10-3 and TRBJ1-6; D might be TRBD1 (5 bases). CDR1 is ENHRY and CDR2 is SYGVKD in the germline V gene. The CDR3 loop spans 14 amino acids. V was pared by 11 bases and J by 7 bases, with 18 bases between. The CDR3 DNA reads as TGTGCCTCCCGCGGGGGGGGGACCAATTCACCCCTCCACTTT. The encoded protein is CASRGGGTNSPLHF.

The V gene is TRBV19, the J gene TRBJ2-5; D unclear. CDR3 length: 17 residues. Deletions cut 1 base from V and 3 bases from J, with 18 bases between. Germline CDR1 and CDR2: LNHDA and SQIVND (reference sequence). The CDR3 region has the DNA TGTGCCAGTAGTATAGTGTACGACACCCTAGGGAAAGAGACCCAGTACTTC. The encoded protein is CASSIVYDTLGKETQYF.

A few counts support this clone. This rearrangement joins TRBV6-1 to TRBJ2-1; a possible D gene is TRBD2 (6 bases). Deletions cut 7 bases from V and 6 bases from J, with 19 bases between. Germline lookup yields CDR1 MNHNS and CDR2 SASEGT. This CDR3 has 15 residues. In DNA, the CDR3 is TGTGCCAGCACGGGGGACCACCATGGGGTCAATGAGCAGTTCTTC. It translates to CASTGDHHGVNEQFF.